The present TCR beta chain was sequenced within a study of blood T cell repertoires in COVID-19. Recruits, aged roughly 18 to 100 years, lived in approximately 26 US areas. Participants were placed into cohorts based on the clinical history they reported. Recovered Cohort 3 donors showed two negative PCRs, clearance, or symptom resolution. The ends were cut back, 0 bases at V and 0 bases at J, with 11 bases in the middle. The CDR3 spans 16 residues. Germline assignment: CDR1 LGHNA and CDR2 YNFKEQ. The table came from immunoSEQ multiplex PCR; TCRdb's copy has only in-frame clones and leaves some out. Among 290,000 or so clones, about 89% were seen once, and the ten largest hold under 3%.

V usage is TRBV4-2 and J usage is TRBJ1-1; D is unclear. This clonotype originated in a woman in her late teens or twenties who had recovered from COVID-19. The source material was PBMCs or T cells enriched from blood (not recorded which). The CDR3 here is CASSQEREQMNTEAFF. CDR3 bases: TGTGCCAGCAGCCAAGAGCGTGAACAGATGAACACTGAAGCTTTCTTT.